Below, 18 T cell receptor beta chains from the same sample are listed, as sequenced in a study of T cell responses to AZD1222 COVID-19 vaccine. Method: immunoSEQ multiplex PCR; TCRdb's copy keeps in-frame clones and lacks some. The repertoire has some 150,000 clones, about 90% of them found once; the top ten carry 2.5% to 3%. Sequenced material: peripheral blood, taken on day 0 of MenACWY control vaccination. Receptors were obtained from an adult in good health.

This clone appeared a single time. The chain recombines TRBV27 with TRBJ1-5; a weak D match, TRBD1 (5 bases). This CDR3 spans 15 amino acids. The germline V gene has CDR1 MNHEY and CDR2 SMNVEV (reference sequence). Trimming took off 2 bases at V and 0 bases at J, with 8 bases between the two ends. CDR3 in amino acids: CASSLAGDSNQPQHF. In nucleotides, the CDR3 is TGTGCCAGCAGTTTAGCGGGGGATAGCAATCAGCCCCAGCATTTT.

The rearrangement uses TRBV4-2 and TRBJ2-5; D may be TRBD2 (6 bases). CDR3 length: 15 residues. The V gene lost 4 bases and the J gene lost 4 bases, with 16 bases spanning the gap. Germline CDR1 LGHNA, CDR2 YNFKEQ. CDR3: CASSPYTGDLETQYF. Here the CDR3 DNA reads TGTGCCAGCAGCCCTTATACGGGAGACTTAGAGACCCAGTACTTC.

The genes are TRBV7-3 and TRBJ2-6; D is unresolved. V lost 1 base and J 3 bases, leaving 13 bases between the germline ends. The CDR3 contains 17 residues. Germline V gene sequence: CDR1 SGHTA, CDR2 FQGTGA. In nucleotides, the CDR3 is TGTGCCAGCAGCTTAATCGTCGGTTATGGTGGGGCCAACGTCCTGACTTTC. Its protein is CASSLIVGYGGANVLTF.

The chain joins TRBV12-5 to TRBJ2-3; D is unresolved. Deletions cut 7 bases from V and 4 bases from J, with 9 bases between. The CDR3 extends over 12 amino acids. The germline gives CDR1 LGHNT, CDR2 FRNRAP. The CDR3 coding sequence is TGTGCTAGTGAAGGCCAGGCAGATACGCAGTATTTT. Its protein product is CASEGQADTQYF. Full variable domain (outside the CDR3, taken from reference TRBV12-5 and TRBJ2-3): DARVTQTPRHKVTEMGQEVTMRCQPILGHNTVFWYRQTMMQGLELLAYFRNRAPLDDSGMPKDRFSAEMPDATLATLKIQPSEPRDSAVYFCASEGQADTQYFGPGTRLTVL.

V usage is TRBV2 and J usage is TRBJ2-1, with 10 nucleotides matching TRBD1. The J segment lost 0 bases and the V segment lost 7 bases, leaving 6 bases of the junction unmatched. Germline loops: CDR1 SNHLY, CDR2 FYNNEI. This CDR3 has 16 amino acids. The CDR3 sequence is CASTGQGVGSYNEQFF. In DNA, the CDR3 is TGTGCCAGCACTGGACAGGGGGTGGGCTCCTACAATGAGCAGTTCTTC.

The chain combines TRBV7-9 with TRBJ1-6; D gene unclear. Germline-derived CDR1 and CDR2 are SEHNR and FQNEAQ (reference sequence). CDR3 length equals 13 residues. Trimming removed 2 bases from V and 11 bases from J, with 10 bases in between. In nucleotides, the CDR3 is TGTGCCAGCAGCTTAAGGAGCGGGGCACCCCTCCACTTT. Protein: CASSLRSGAPLHF.

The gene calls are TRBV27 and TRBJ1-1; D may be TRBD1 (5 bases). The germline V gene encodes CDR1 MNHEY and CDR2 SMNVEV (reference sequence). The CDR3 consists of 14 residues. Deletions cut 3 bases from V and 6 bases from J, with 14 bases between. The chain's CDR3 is CASSLGGIASEAFF. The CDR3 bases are TGTGCCAGCAGTTTGGGGGGAATCGCGTCTGAAGCTTTCTTT.

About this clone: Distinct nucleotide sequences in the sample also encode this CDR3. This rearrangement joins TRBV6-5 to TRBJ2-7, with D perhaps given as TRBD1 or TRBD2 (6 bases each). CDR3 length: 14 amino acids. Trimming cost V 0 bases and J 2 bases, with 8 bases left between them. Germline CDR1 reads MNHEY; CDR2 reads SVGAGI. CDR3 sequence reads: CASSYSGGTYEQYF. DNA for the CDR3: TGTGCCAGCAGTTACTCGGGGGGCACCTACGAGCAGTACTTC.

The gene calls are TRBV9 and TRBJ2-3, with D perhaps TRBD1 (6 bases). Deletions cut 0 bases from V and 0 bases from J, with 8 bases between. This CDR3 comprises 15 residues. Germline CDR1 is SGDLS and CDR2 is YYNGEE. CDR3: CASSVGTDSTDTQYF. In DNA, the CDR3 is TGTGCCAGCAGCGTAGGGACAGATAGCACAGATACGCAGTATTTT.

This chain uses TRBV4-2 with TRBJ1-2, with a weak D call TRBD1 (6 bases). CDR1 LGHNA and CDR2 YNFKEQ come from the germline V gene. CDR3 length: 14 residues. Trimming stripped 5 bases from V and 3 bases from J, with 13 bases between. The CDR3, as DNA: TGTGCCAGCAGCTTTCGGGGGGCGTACTATGGCTACACCTTC. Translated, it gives CASSFRGAYYGYTF.

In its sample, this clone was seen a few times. The CDR3 sequence: CASSLGQANSPLHF. The CDR3 nucleotides are TGTGCCAGCAGCTTGGGACAGGCCAATTCACCCCTCCACTTT. The chain has TRBV5-6 and TRBJ1-6; a weak D match, TRBD1 (6 bases). Per the germline V gene, CDR1 is SGHDT and CDR2 is YYEEEE. The length of the CDR3 is 14 residues. V was cut by 0 bases and J by 7 bases, with 8 bases left in between.

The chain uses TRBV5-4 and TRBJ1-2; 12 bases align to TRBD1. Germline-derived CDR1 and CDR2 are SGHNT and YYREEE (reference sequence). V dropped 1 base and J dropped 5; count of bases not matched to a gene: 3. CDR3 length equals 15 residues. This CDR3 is CASSLMGQGAYGYTF. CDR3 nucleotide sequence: TGTGCCAGCAGCTTGATGGGACAGGGGGCGTATGGCTACACCTTC.

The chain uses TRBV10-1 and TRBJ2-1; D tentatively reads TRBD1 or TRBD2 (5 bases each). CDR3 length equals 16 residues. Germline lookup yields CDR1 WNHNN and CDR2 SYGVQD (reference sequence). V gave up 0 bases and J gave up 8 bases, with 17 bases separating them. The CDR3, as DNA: TGCGCCAGCAGTGAGTCGAGAGCTAGCTTCAGGGATGAGCAGTTCTTC. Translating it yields CASSESRASFRDEQFF.

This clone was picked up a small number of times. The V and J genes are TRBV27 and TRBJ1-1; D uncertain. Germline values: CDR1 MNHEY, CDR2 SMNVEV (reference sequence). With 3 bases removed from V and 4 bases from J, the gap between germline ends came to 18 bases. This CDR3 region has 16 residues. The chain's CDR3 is CASSFPRRDGSTEAFF. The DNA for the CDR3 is TGTGCCAGCAGTTTCCCCAGGAGGGATGGTAGCACTGAAGCTTTCTTT.

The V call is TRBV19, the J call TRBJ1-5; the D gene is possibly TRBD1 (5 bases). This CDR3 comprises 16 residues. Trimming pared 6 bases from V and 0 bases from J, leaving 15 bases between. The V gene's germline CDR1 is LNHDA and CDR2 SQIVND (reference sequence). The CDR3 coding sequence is TGTGCCAGTAGCTCGTCGGGGGGAATTAGCAATCAGCCCCAGCATTTT. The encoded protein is CASSSSGGISNQPQHF. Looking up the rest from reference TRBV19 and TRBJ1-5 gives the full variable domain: DGGITQSPKYLFRKEGQNVTLSCEQNLNHDAMYWYRQDPGQGLRLIYYSQIVNDFQKGDIAEGYSVSREKKESFPLTVTSAQKNPTAFYLCASSSSGGISNQPQHFGDGTRLSIL.

The CDR3 reads CASSQDSQGANGYTF. For the CDR3, the DNA is TGCGCCAGCAGCCAAGATAGTCAGGGGGCGAATGGCTACACCTTC. The rearrangement joins TRBV4-1 to TRBJ1-2, with 8 bases matching TRBD1. V shed 0 bases, J shed 6 bases, and the junction held 6 bases outside the gene matches. CDR3 length equals 15 residues. From germline, CDR1 is MGHRA and CDR2 YSYEKL.

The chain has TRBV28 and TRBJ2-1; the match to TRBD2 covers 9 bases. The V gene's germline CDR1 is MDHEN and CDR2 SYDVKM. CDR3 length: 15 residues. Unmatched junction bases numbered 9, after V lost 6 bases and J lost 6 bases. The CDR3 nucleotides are TGTGCCAGCAGCAAAGAGGCGGGAGGGGCCAATGAGCAGTTCTTC. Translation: CASSKEAGGANEQFF.

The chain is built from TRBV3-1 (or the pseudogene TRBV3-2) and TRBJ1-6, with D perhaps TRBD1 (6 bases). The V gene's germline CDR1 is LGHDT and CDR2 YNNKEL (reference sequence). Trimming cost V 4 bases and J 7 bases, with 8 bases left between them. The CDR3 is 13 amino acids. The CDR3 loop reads CASSPTGNSPLHF. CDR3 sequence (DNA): TGTGCCAGCAGCCCTACAGGGAATTCACCCCTCCACTTT.